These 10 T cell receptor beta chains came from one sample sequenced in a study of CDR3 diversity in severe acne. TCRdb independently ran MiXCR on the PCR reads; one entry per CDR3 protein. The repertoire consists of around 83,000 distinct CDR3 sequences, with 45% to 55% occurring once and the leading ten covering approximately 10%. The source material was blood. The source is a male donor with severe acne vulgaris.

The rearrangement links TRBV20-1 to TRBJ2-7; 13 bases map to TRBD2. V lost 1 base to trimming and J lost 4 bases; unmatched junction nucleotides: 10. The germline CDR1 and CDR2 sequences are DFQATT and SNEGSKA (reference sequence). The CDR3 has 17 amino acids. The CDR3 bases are TGCAGTGCTAGAGGTGAAACTAGCGGGAGGGCCCCGTACGAGCAGTACTTC. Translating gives CSARGETSGRAPYEQYF.

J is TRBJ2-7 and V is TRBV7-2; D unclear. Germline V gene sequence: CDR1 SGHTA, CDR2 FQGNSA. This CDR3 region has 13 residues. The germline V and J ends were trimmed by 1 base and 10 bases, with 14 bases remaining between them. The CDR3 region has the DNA TGTGCCAGCAGCTTAGGACTGGCCGGAATCCAGTACTTC. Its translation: CASSLGLAGIQYF.

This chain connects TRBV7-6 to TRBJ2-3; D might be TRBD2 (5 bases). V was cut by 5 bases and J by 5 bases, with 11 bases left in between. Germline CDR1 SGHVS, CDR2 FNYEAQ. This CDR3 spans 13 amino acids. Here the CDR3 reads CASSPGVGDTQYF. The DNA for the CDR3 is TGTGCCAGCAGCCCCGGGGTCGGAGATACGCAGTATTTT.

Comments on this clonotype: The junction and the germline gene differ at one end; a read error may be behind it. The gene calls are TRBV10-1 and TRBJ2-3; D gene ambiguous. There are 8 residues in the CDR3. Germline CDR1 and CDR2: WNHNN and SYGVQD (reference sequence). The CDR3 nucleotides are TGCGCCAGCAGTAAGTTGCATTTT. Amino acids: CASSKLHF.

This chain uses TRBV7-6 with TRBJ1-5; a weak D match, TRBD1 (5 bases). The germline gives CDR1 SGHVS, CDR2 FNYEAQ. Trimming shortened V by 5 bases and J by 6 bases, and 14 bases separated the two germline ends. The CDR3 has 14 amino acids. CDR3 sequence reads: CASSPGTQLQPQHF. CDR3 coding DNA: TGTGCCAGCAGCCCCGGGACTCAGCTTCAGCCCCAGCATTTT.

The CDR3 protein is CASSQEWTGVGGYTF. CDR3 DNA sequence: TGCGCCAGCAGCCAAGAGTGGACAGGGGTCGGTGGCTACACCTTC. This chain connects TRBV4-1 to TRBJ1-2, with 9 bases aligning to TRBD1. CDR1 and CDR2 (germline): MGHRA, YSYEKL. After removal of 0 bases from V and 7 bases from J, the junction contained 6 bases not matched to a gene. This CDR3 is 15 amino acids long.

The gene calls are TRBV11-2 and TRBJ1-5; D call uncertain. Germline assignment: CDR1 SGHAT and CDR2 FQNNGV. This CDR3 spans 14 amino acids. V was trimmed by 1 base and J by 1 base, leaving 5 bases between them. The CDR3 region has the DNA TGTGCCAGCAGCTTAGGGATGAGCAATCAGCCCCAGCATTTT. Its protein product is CASSLGMSNQPQHF.

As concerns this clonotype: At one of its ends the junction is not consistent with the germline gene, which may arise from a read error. CDR3 loop: CASSLAAGALGWETQYF. In DNA, the CDR3 is TGTGCTAGCAGCTTAGCGGCGGGGGCCCTCGGATGGGAGACCCAGTACTTC. J is TRBJ2-5 and V is TRBV7-6; D may be TRBD2 (7 bases). CDR1 is SGHVS and CDR2 is FNYEAQ in the germline V gene. The CDR3 is 17 amino acids.

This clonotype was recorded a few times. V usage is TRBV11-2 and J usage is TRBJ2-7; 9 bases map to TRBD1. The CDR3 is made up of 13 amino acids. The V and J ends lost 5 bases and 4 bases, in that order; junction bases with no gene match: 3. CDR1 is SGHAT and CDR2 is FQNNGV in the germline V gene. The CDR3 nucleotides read TGTGCCAGCAGCGTCGGACAGGGGTACGAGCAGTACTTC. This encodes CASSVGQGYEQYF.

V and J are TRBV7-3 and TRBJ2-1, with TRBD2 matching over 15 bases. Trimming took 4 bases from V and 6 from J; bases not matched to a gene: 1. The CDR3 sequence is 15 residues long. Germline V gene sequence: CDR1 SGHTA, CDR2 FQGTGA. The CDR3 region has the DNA TGTGCCAGCAGCTCGGGACTAGCGGGAGGCAATGAGCAGTTCTTC. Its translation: CASSSGLAGGNEQFF. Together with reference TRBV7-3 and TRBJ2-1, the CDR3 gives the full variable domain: GAGVSQTPSNKVTEKGKYVELRCDPISGHTALYWYRQSLGQGPEFLIYFQGTGAADDSGLPNDRFFAVRPEGSVSTLKIQRTERGDSAVYLCASSSGLAGGNEQFFGPGTRLTVL.